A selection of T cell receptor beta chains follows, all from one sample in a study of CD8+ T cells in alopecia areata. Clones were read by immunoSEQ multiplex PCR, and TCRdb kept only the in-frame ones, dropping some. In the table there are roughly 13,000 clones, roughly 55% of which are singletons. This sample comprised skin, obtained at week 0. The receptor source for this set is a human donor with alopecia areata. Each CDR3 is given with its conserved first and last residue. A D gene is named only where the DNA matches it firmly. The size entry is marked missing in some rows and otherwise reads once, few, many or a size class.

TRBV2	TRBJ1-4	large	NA	CASDATNEKLFF	TGTGCCAGCGATGCAACTAATGAAAAACTGTTTTTT
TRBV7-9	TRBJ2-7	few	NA	CASSRLWAISYEQYF	TGTGCCAGCAGCCGTTTGTGGGCGATCTCCTACGAGCAGTACTTC
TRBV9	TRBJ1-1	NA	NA	CASSVDTEAFF	TGTGCCAGCAGCGTCGACACTGAAGCTTTCTTT
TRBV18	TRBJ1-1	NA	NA	CASSPKGQVLLPAFF	TGTGCCAGCTCACCAAAGGGCCAGGTGTTACTTCCAGCTTTCTTT
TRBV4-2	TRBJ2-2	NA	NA	CASSQDGGPRWAGELFF	TGTGCCAGCAGCCAAGATGGGGGACCCCGTTGGGCCGGGGAGCTGTTTTTT
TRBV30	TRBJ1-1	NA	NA	CAWMSVTEAFF	TGTGCCTGGATGTCAGTCACTGAAGCTTTCTTT
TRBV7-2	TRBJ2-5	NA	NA	CASSPRRGVMGQETQYF	TGTGCCAGCAGCCCTCGGAGAGGGGTTATGGGGCAAGAGACCCAGTACTTC
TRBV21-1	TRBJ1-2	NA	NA	CASSKEGIPFLGYGYTF	TGTGCCAGCAGCAAGGAGGGGATCCCTTTCTTAGGCTATGGCTACACCTTC
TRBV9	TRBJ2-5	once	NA	CASSGRGVWETQYF	TGTGCCAGCAGCGGAAGGGGCGTTTGGGAGACCCAGTACTTC
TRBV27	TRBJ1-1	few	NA	CASSLDIQATEAFF	TGTGCCAGCAGTTTGGACATTCAGGCCACTGAAGCTTTCTTT
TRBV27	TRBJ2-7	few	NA	CASSLKGFSYEQYF	TGTGCCAGCAGTTTAAAAGGGTTTTCCTACGAGCAGTACTTC
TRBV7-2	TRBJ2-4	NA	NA	CASSLLGASKNIQYF	TGTGCCAGCAGCTTACTGGGGGCGTCCAAAAACATTCAGTACTTC
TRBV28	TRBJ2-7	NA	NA	CASSLSLGVGSYEQYF	TGTGCCAGCAGTTTATCGTTGGGGGTAGGCTCCTACGAGCAGTACTTC
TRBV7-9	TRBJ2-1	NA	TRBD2	CASSLWRQSGGEYNEQFF	TGTGCCAGCAGCTTATGGCGGCAGAGCGGGGGGGAATACAATGAGCAGTTCTTC
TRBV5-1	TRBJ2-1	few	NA	CASSLANREVDEQFF	TGCGCCAGCAGCTTGGCCAACAGGGAGGTGGATGAGCAGTTCTTC
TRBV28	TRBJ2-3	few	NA	CASSLISRGGTDTQYF	TGTGCCAGCAGTTTAATTTCGAGGGGAGGCACAGATACGCAGTATTTT
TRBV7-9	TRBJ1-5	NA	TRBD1	CASSFGDTGAGQPQHF	TGTGCCAGCAGCTTTGGTGACACAGGGGCTGGTCAGCCCCAGCATTTT
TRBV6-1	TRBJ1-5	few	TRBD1	CAISELRSGTGGNQPQHF	TGTGCCATCAGTGAATTGAGATCCGGGACAGGGGGCAATCAGCCCCAGCATTTT
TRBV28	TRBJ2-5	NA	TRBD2	CASSLPLGGGDETQYF	TGTGCCAGCAGTCTCCCCCTGGGGGGGGGTGATGAGACCCAGTACTTC
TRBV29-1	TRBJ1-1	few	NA	CSVVVGTEAFF	TGCAGCGTTGTAGTAGGGACTGAAGCTTTCTTT
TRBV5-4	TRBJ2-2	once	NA	CASSLDSNTGELFF	TGTGCCAGCAGCTTGGACAGTAACACCGGGGAGCTGTTTTTT
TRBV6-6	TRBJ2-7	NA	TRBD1	CASSSGVGDRVYEQYF	TGTGCCAGCAGTTCCGGCGTAGGGGACAGGGTCTACGAGCAGTACTTC
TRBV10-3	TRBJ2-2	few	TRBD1	CAISSGGLRAGELFF	TGTGCCATCAGTTCAGGGGGCCTCAGAGCCGGGGAGCTGTTTTTT
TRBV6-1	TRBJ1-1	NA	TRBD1	CASRPPLDRHEAFF	TGTGCCAGCCGCCCTCCTTTGGACAGGCATGAAGCTTTCTTT
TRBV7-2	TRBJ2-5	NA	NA	CASSLVETQYF	TGTGCCAGCAGCTTAGTAGAGACCCAGTACTTC
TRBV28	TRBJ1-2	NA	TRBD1	CASSSYRTGSYGYTF	TGTGCCAGCAGTTCCTATAGGACAGGTTCCTATGGCTACACCTTC
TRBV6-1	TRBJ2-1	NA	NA	CASTKDSGNEQFF	TGTGCCAGCACCAAGGACAGCGGGAATGAGCAGTTCTTC
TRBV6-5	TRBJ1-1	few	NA	CAIQGTKNTEAFF	TGTGCCATTCAAGGGACAAAGAACACTGAAGCTTTCTTT
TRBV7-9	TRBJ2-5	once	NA	CASSPVGSALDSTQYF	TGTGCCAGCAGCCCCGTCGGCTCAGCCTTGGATAGCACCCAGTACTTC
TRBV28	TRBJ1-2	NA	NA	CASSPLELSYGYTF	TGTGCCAGCAGTCCCCTAGAACTTTCCTATGGCTACACCTTC
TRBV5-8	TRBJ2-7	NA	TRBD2	CASSLWVAGTSPPEQYF	TGTGCCAGCAGCTTGTGGGTAGCGGGGACATCCCCCCCCGAGCAGTACTTC
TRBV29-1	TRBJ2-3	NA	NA	CRSSTESTDTQYF	TGCAGGTCCTCAACAGAAAGCACAGATACGCAGTATTTT
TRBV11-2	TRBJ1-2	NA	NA	CASSLGTATYGYTF	TGTGCCAGCAGCTTAGGTACAGCCACCTACGGCTACACCTTC
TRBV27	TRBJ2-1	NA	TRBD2	CASSLGTSGYNEQFF	TGTGCCAGCAGTTTGGGGACTAGCGGATACAATGAGCAGTTCTTC
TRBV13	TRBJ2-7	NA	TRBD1	CASSFWTGDEQYF	TGTGCCAGCAGCTTCTGGACAGGGGACGAGCAGTACTTC
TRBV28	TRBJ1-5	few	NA	CASSFPDRFQPQHF	TGTGCCAGCAGTTTCCCGGACAGATTTCAGCCCCAGCATTTT
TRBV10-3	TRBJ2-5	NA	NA	CAMGPGGKKETQYF	TGTGCCATGGGGCCGGGTGGGAAGAAAGAGACCCAGTACTTC
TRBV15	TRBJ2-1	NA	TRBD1	CATSRDLSSTGGYTDRRFF	TGTGCCACCAGCAGAGACCTCTCCTCTACAGGGGGTTATACCGACCGTCGGTTCTTC
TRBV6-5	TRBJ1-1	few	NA	CASSYSITGGEAFF	TGTGCCAGCAGTTACTCGATAACGGGAGGTGAAGCTTTCTTT
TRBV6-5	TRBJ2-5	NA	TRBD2	CASSYGGGGQETQYF	TGTGCCAGCAGTTACGGCGGGGGGGGGCAAGAGACCCAGTACTTC
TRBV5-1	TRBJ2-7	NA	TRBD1	CASSKTGFTYEQYF	TGCGCCAGCAGCAAGACAGGGTTTACCTACGAGCAGTACTTC
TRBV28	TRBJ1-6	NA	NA	CASSLRGVISPLHF	TGTGCCAGCAGTCTGAGAGGGGTGATTTCACCCCTCCACTTT
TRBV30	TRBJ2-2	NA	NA	CAWVPANTGELFF	TGTGCCTGGGTTCCAGCTAACACCGGGGAGCTGTTTTTT
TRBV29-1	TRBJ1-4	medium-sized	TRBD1	CSVPSDRGVEKLFF	TGCAGCGTGCCATCGGACAGGGGAGTGGAAAAACTGTTTTTT
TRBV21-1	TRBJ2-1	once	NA	CASSKAGTGKGSYNEQFF	TGTGCCAGCAGCAAAGCCGGAACGGGGAAGGGGTCCTACAATGAGCAGTTCTTC
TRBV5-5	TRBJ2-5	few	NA	CASSLAGGRGETQYF	TGTGCCAGCAGCTTGGCAGGGGGGCGAGGAGAGACCCAGTACTTC
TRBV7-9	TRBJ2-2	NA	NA	CASNLAGKNTGELFF	TGTGCCAGCAACCTGGCAGGGAAGAACACCGGGGAGCTGTTTTTT
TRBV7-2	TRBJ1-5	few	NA	CASSLVRGSSNQPQHF	TGTGCCAGCAGCTTAGTGCGGGGGTCCAGCAATCAGCCCCAGCATTTT
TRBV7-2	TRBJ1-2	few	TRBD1	CASSHDRGSRAIYGYTF	TGTGCCAGCAGCCACGACAGGGGCTCTAGGGCCATATATGGCTACACCTTC
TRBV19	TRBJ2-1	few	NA	CASSLTRDNEQFF	TGTGCCAGTAGCCTGACTAGGGACAATGAGCAGTTCTTC
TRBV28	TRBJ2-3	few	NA	CASSPDSRITDTQYF	TGTGCCAGCAGTCCCGATTCCCGGATCACAGATACGCAGTATTTT
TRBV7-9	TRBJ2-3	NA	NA	CASSQRRDHYTDTQYF	TGTGCCAGCAGCCAGCGACGGGACCATTACACAGATACGCAGTATTTT
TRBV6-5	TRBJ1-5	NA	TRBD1	CASSYLGQFNQPQHF	TGTGCCAGCAGTTACTTGGGACAGTTCAATCAGCCCCAGCATTTT
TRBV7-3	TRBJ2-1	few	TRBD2	CASSRRGSGGAAEQFF	TGTGCCAGCAGCCGCAGGGGTAGCGGGGGGGCGGCGGAGCAGTTCTTC
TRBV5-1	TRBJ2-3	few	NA	CASSELGGGTDTQYF	TGCGCCAGCAGCGAGCTTGGCGGGGGCACAGATACGCAGTATTTT
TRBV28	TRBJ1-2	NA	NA	CASNQEINYGYTF	TGTGCCAGCAACCAGGAGATAAACTATGGCTACACCTTC
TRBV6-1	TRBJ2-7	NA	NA	CASSEGVAASYEQYF	TGTGCCAGCAGTGAAGGAGTGGCAGCGAGCTACGAGCAGTACTTC